The 10 T cell receptor beta chains listed next were all sequenced from one sample in a study of blood T cell repertoires in COVID-19. Method: immunoSEQ multiplex PCR; TCRdb's copy keeps in-frame clones and lacks some. Of 300,000 to 350,000 clones in the sample, just under 90% were seen once. Sequenced: PBMCs or T cells enriched from blood (not recorded which). Every receptor here comes from a woman in her 30s who had recovered from COVID-19.

This rearrangement joins TRBV7-2 to TRBJ2-5; D unresolved. The V end was cut by 1 base, the J end by 3 bases, with 12 bases between. This CDR3 spans 15 amino acids. The germline V gene has CDR1 SGHTA and CDR2 FQGNSA. The CDR3 DNA reads as TGTGCCAGCAGCTTAGGATACAACCTCAAAGAGACCCAGTACTTC. Its translation is CASSLGYNLKETQYF. Filled out from reference TRBV7-2 and TRBJ2-5, the complete variable domain reads GAGVSQSPSNKVTEKGKDVELRCDPISGHTALYWYRQSLGQGLEFLIYFQGNSAPDKSGLPSDRFSAERTGGSVSTLTIQRTQQEDSAVYLCASSLGYNLKETQYFGPGTRLLVL.

The chain has TRBV7-9 and TRBJ2-5; no clear D gene. Trimming took 4 bases from V and 7 from J, leaving 7 bases between them. The CDR3 has 11 residues. CDR1 is SEHNR and CDR2 is FQNEAQ in the germline V gene (reference sequence). CDR3 sequence (DNA): TGTGCCAGCAGCTCCATGTCGACCCAGTACTTC. Translating gives CASSSMSTQYF.

This chain links TRBV4-2 with TRBJ1-1; D gene ambiguous. Germline CDR1 and CDR2: LGHNA and YNFKEQ. Trimming stripped 0 bases from V and 1 base from J, with 15 bases between. CDR3 length: 17 amino acids. The CDR3 DNA follows: TGTGCCAGCAGCCAAGAAGGTTTCGGGGAAACGAACACTGAAGCTTTCTTT. Translation gives CASSQEGFGETNTEAFF.

The genes are TRBV12-3 or TRBV12-4 and TRBJ2-5; D might be TRBD2 (6 bases). The CDR3 is 13 amino acids. V gave up 3 bases and J gave up 4 bases, with 9 bases separating them. CDR3: CASSFGGPETQYF. The CDR3 DNA reads TGTGCCAGCAGTTTCGGGGGTCCAGAGACCCAGTACTTC.

CDR3 loop: CATAQTGGVYEQYF. The DNA for the CDR3 is TGTGCCACCGCACAGACAGGGGGCGTATACGAGCAGTACTTC. The chain is built from TRBV24-1 and TRBJ2-7; 10 bases match TRBD1. V shed 9 bases and J 4 bases; nucleotides not matched to a gene: 8. The CDR3 length is 14 residues. Looked up from germline, CDR1 is KGHDR and CDR2 is SFDVKD.

The J gene is TRBJ2-2, the V gene TRBV6-1; maybe TRBD2 (6 bases). There are 16 residues in the CDR3. Trimming removed 1 base from V and 1 base from J, with 10 bases in between. The germline CDR1 and CDR2 sequences are MNHNS and SASEGT. Here the CDR3 DNA reads TGTGCCAGCAGTGAAGGCGGGGAACTGAACACCGGGGAGCTGTTTTTT. Translation gives CASSEGGELNTGELFF.

V gene TRBV6-5 combines with J gene TRBJ2-7; D possibly corresponds to TRBD1 (6 bases). V shed 5 bases and J shed 3 bases, with 11 bases lying between them. CDR1 MNHEY and CDR2 SVGAGI come from the germline V gene. The CDR3 has 13 residues. For the CDR3, the DNA is TGTGCCAGCAGTCTATTGGACAGCTACGAGCAGTACTTC. Translation: CASSLLDSYEQYF.

This chain uses TRBV24-1 with TRBJ2-1, with D possibly matching TRBD2 (6 bases). V was shortened by 0 bases and J by 2 bases, with 10 bases between the two germline ends. This CDR3 spans 16 amino acids. Looked up from germline, CDR1 is KGHDR and CDR2 is SFDVKD. DNA of the CDR3: TGTGCCACCAGTGATTTGACTAGCAGTCCCTACAATGAGCAGTTCTTC. Translation: CATSDLTSSPYNEQFF.

The chain recombines TRBV5-1 with TRBJ2-3; 14 bases agree with TRBD2. CDR3 length: 18 residues. CDR1 and CDR2 (germline): SGHRS, YFSETQ. V lost 2 bases and J lost 2; bases outside the gene matches: 7. The CDR3 is CASSLGGLAGGYTDTQYF. The CDR3 nucleotides read TGCGCCAGCAGCTTAGGAGGACTAGCGGGAGGATACACAGATACGCAGTATTTT.

This clone has a handful of counts. The chain recombines TRBV20-1 with TRBJ1-5; a possible D gene is TRBD1 (6 bases). Trimming cost V 3 bases and J 4 bases, with 19 bases left between them. The germline CDR1 and CDR2 sequences are DFQATT and SNEGSKA (reference sequence). CDR3 size: 16 residues. The DNA of the CDR3 is TGCAGTGCTAGTCGACAGGTCTATAGTGGAAATCAGCCCCAGCATTTT. This encodes CSASRQVYSGNQPQHF.